The rows below give T cell receptor beta chains drawn from one sample of a study of cytotoxic CD8 clonotypes in ibrutinib-treated CLL. This table comes from immunoSEQ multiplex PCR, and its TCRdb copy is limited to in-frame clones, with some not included. The sample yields approximately 350,000 clones, 67% seen once. The source was PBMCs, collected after 36 months of ibrutinib treatment. The origin of the receptors is a human donor with chronic lymphocytic leukemia. CDR3s include the opening cysteine and the closing phenylalanine or tryptophan. A D gene is named only where the DNA matches it firmly. Clone size appears in some rows only: once, few, many, or a class for an expanded clone.

size	length	D	V	J	DNA	CDR3
NA	13	NA	TRBV6-4	TRBJ1-1	TGTGCCAGCAGTGCTGGCAAGAACACTGAAGCTTTCTTT	CASSAGKNTEAFF
many	13	TRBD1	TRBV18	TRBJ1-1	TGTGCCAGCTCCGGGACAGTGAACACTGAAGCTTTCTTT	CASSGTVNTEAFF
NA	12	NA	TRBV29-1	TRBJ1-1	TGCAGCTCCCGTCGGAGTAACACTGAAGCTTTCTTT	CSSRRSNTEAFF
NA	11	NA	TRBV20-1	TRBJ2-5	TGCAGTGCTAGGCCTATTGACCCGATTTACTTC	CSARPIDPIYF
NA	18	TRBD2	TRBV12-5	TRBJ2-3	TGTGCTAGTGGTTTGGTACATTTGCTAGCGGGGGTCCCAGATACGCAGTATTTT	CASGLVHLLAGVPDTQYF
NA	13	TRBD2	TRBV6-5	TRBJ2-1	TGTGCCAGCAGTAATAGCGGGAGTGTTGAGCAGTTCTTC	CASSNSGSVEQFF
NA	15	TRBD2	TRBV6-5	TRBJ2-1	TGTGCCAGCAGTTACTCGCCTAGCGGGGTTAATGAGCAGTTCTTC	CASSYSPSGVNEQFF
NA	17	NA	TRBV27	TRBJ2-2	TGTGCCAGCAGCCGAGGAGGGCCGGTCGTAAACACCGGGGAGCTGTTTTTT	CASSRGGPVVNTGELFF
NA	14	NA	TRBV5-8	TRBJ2-7	TGTGCCAGCAGCGCCTGGGGGGAGCCCTACGAGCAGTACTTC	CASSAWGEPYEQYF
few	14	NA	TRBV6-1	TRBJ1-5	TGTGCCAGCAGTGAAGCACCAGGAAATCAGCCCCAGCATTTT	CASSEAPGNQPQHF
NA	14	TRBD2	TRBV9	TRBJ2-7	TGTGCCAGCAGCGTAACCCCGGGAGGGGACGAGCAGTACTTC	CASSVTPGGDEQYF
few	15	NA	TRBV6-5	TRBJ2-1	TGTGCCAGCAGTCATGAGGGAGATCATTACAATGAGCAGTTCTTC	CASSHEGDHYNEQFF